Reported below is one TCR beta chain. Antigen specificity is unknown. This entry comes from a study of identical twins. Notes on the study in general: Within cord blood, abundant beta clonotypes carried fewer insertions, but memory repertoires showed no such trend.

In TCRdb, the 5' RACE reads were re-called with MiXCR into one record per CDR3 protein. The table includes 430,000 or so distinct CDR3 sequences, approximately 25% detected once. The CDR3 loop spans 16 amino acids. From germline, CDR1 is SGHRS and CDR2 YFSETQ. Trimming pared 7 bases from V and 5 bases from J, leaving 24 bases between. These data also formed part of another study, on T cells expressing NK-cell markers. From that report: Restricting sorting to alpha-beta TCR T cells was achieved in several experiments by an anti-gamma-delta TCR antibody.

Sequencing used CD4+ T cells sorted from blood. J is TRBJ2-5 and V is TRBV5-1, with D perhaps matching TRBD2 (6 bases). This clonotype was sampled from a woman under 30 in good health. CDR3 amino acids: CASGMGPGLYMETQYF. The CDR3 nucleotides are TGCGCCAGCGGGATGGGACCGGGACTTTACATGGAGACCCAGTACTTC. Based on the CDR3 plus reference TRBV5-1 and TRBJ2-5, the full variable domain is KAGVTQTPRYLIKTRGQQVTLSCSPISGHRSVSWYQQTPGQGLQFLFEYFSETQRNKGNFPGRFSGRQFSNSRSEMNVSTLELGDSALYLCASGMGPGLYMETQYFGPGTRLLVL.